One sample yielded the 19 T cell receptor beta chains listed below, sequenced in a study of T-cell reconstitution after alpha-beta-depleted transplantation in children. The TCRbeta library incorporated unique molecular identifiers. One entry per CDR3 protein results from TCRdb running MiXCR on the PCR reads. The profile shows 90,000 to 100,000 distinct CDR3 sequences, 9% to 15% of them singletons. This specimen consisted of PBMCs from the stem cell graft donor, obtained from the stem cell graft. The source is a human donor who donated a stem cell graft to a child with inherited bone marrow failure.

This clonotype was recorded many times. The chain recombines TRBV5-1 with TRBJ2-7; no definite D call. The V end was cut by 2 bases, the J end by 0 bases, with 12 bases between. The germline V gene encodes CDR1 SGHRS and CDR2 YFSETQ. The CDR3 is 15 residues long. The CDR3 coding sequence is TGCGCCAGCAGCTTCGGAACGGCGGACTCCTACGAGCAGTACTTC. It codes for CASSFGTADSYEQYF.

This clonotype was recorded at least ten times. The rearrangement joins TRBV4-2 to TRBJ2-5; D assignment may be TRBD1 or TRBD2 (6 bases each). Between the trimmed V and J ends, which lost 5 bases and 5 bases, there was a span of 15 bases. The CDR3 runs 14 residues. CDR1 LGHNA and CDR2 YNFKEQ come from the germline V gene. CDR3 nucleotides: TGTGCCAGCAGCGGTGGTGGGGGGCGGGAGACCCAGTACTTC. It codes for CASSGGGGRETQYF.

This clonotype has ten or more counts. The V call is TRBV4-3, the J call TRBJ2-1; maybe TRBD1 (6 bases). In germline, CDR1 is LGHNA, CDR2 YSLEER. This CDR3 spans 15 amino acids. The germline V and J ends were trimmed by 4 bases and 4 bases, with 14 bases remaining between them. CDR3 protein: CASSPTDSLYNEQFF. The CDR3 bases are TGCGCCAGCAGCCCGACGGACAGCCTATACAATGAGCAGTTCTTC.

This clonotype was seen ten or more times. This chain connects TRBV7-2 to TRBJ2-7; perhaps D is TRBD1 or TRBD2 (5 bases each). V lost 2 bases to trimming and J lost 2 bases, with 16 bases between them. Germline loops: CDR1 SGHTA, CDR2 FQGNSA. CDR3 size: 16 residues. The CDR3 loop is CASSLRGLGVAYEQYF. CDR3 coding DNA: TGTGCCAGCAGCTTAAGGGGCCTGGGGGTGGCCTACGAGCAGTACTTC.

This clonotype appeared many times. The J gene is TRBJ2-3, the V gene TRBV29-1; 8 bases agree with TRBD2. Germline-derived CDR1 and CDR2 are SQVTM and ANQGSEA. The CDR3 length is 15 residues. The trim removed 4 bases at V and 3 bases at J, leaving 9 bases unmatched. The DNA of the CDR3 is TGCAGCGTTGGGCGGACTAGCTCCCCTACAGATACGCAGTATTTT. Translation: CSVGRTSSPTDTQYF.

This clonotype has ten or more counts. This rearrangement joins TRBV5-1 to TRBJ2-3; D might be TRBD1 (6 bases). Trimming removed 6 bases from V and 5 bases from J, with 22 bases in between. Germline V gene lookup returns CDR1 SGHRS and CDR2 YFSETQ. The CDR3 sequence is 16 residues long. The CDR3 nucleotides read TGCGCCAGCACCGTCCTTGGGGGCTCGCGGTTAGATACGCAGTATTTT. Its translation is CASTVLGGSRLDTQYF.

This clonotype was observed at least ten times. The chain uses TRBV20-1 and TRBJ1-2; TRBD1 agrees at 8 bases. V gave up 6 bases and J gave up 4 bases; unmatched junction bases: 7. Germline loops: CDR1 DFQATT, CDR2 SNEGSKA (reference sequence). The CDR3 runs to 13 residues. The CDR3 reads CSAVGQGAYGYTF. CDR3 DNA: TGCAGTGCAGTAGGACAGGGAGCCTATGGCTACACCTTC.

This clonotype was counted many times. DNA of the CDR3: TGCAGCGTCCTTGATCCGCTAGTCCCGAACACCGGGGAGCTGTTTTTT. It specifies CSVLDPLVPNTGELFF. The V call is TRBV29-1, the J call TRBJ2-2, with D unresolved. Germline V gene lookup returns CDR1 SQVTM and CDR2 ANQGSEA. This CDR3 region has 16 residues. Trimming removed 6 bases from V and 0 bases from J, with 17 bases in between.

The sample holds many counts of this clonotype. This rearrangement joins TRBV27 to TRBJ2-7; 7 bases map to TRBD2. V was clipped by 0 bases and J by 4 bases; unmatched bases: 9. The length of the CDR3 is 16 residues. In germline, CDR1 is MNHEY, CDR2 SMNVEV (reference sequence). The CDR3 reads CASSLSTGRPRYEQYF. As DNA, the CDR3 is TGTGCCAGCAGTTTATCGACCGGGAGGCCCCGATACGAGCAGTACTTC.

This clonotype was seen more than once but under ten times. The chain recombines TRBV5-1 with TRBJ1-5, with 8 positions matching TRBD1. CDR1 SGHRS and CDR2 YFSETQ come from the germline V gene. V was clipped by 5 bases and J by 5 bases; unmatched bases: 3. This CDR3 comprises 13 residues. As DNA, the CDR3 is TGCGCCAGCAGGGGACAGGAGGATCAGCCCCAGCATTTT. Protein: CASRGQEDQPQHF.

There are many counts of this clonotype. CDR3 loop: CASSLQVNSPLHF. CDR3 sequence (DNA): TGTGCCAGCAGCTTACAGGTTAATTCACCCCTCCACTTT. The genes are TRBV7-9 and TRBJ1-6; no definite D call. The germline V gene encodes CDR1 SEHNR and CDR2 FQNEAQ (reference sequence). CDR3 size: 13 residues. The germline V and J ends were trimmed by 2 bases and 6 bases, with 5 bases remaining between them.

This clonotype was detected many times. The chain has TRBV5-1 and TRBJ1-1; D is undetermined. The CDR3 extends over 16 amino acids. From germline, CDR1 is SGHRS and CDR2 YFSETQ. Trimming cost V 0 bases and J 5 bases, with 17 bases left between them. CDR3 nucleotides: TGCGCCAGCAGCTTGGGTCCGCGAGCAGGCTTTACTGAAGCTTTCTTT. Translated, it gives CASSLGPRAGFTEAFF. The complete variable domain, with remaining parts taken from reference TRBV5-1 and TRBJ1-1, reads KAGVTQTPRYLIKTRGQQVTLSCSPISGHRSVSWYQQTPGQGLQFLFEYFSETQRNKGNFPGRFSGRQFSNSRSEMNVSTLELGDSALYLCASSLGPRAGFTEAFFGQGTRLTVV.

This sequence joins TRBV19 and TRBJ2-7; 8 bases fit TRBD1. The length of the CDR3 is 15 residues. CDR1 and CDR2 from the germline V gene are LNHDA and SQIVND (reference sequence). Trimming removed 6 bases from V and 0 bases from J; junction bases left unmatched: 7. CDR3 sequence reads: CASSGQGAASYEQYF. The DNA of the CDR3 is TGTGCCAGTAGCGGGCAGGGGGCGGCCTCCTACGAGCAGTACTTC.

The chain is built from TRBV12-3 or TRBV12-4 and TRBJ1-1; 7 nucleotides align to TRBD1. This CDR3 has 17 residues. After removal of 4 bases from V and 1 base from J, the junction contained 12 bases not matched to a gene. The CDR3 here is CASSYGQAGIWNTEAFF. For the CDR3, the DNA is TGTGCCAGCAGTTACGGACAGGCCGGAATATGGAACACTGAAGCTTTCTTT.

This clonotype has a handful of counts. V gene TRBV10-3 combines with J gene TRBJ2-3; 9 positions agree with TRBD2. J gave up 2 bases and V 4 bases, and 4 bases lay outside the gene matches. Germline loops: CDR1 ENHRY, CDR2 SYGVKD. This CDR3 has 15 amino acids. The CDR3 here is CAISALAGTTDTQYF. CDR3 coding DNA: TGTGCCATCAGTGCCCTAGCGGGGACCACAGATACGCAGTATTTT.

This clonotype was seen many times. The chain combines TRBV5-5 with TRBJ2-3; D perhaps matches TRBD2 (6 bases). V gave up 1 base and J gave up 3 bases, with 9 bases separating them. CDR3 length equals 14 residues. CDR1 is SGHKS, CDR2 YYEKEE, per germline (reference sequence). In DNA form, the CDR3 reads TGTGCCAGCAGCTTGATCCTAGCGACAGATACGCAGTATTTT. This encodes CASSLILATDTQYF. Using reference TRBV5-5 and TRBJ2-3 for the parts outside the CDR3, the full variable domain is DAGVTQSPTHLIKTRGQQVTLRCSPISGHKSVSWYQQVLGQGPQFIFQYYEKEERGRGNFPDRFSARQFPNYSSELNVNALLLGDSALYLCASSLILATDTQYFGPGTRLTVL.

The CDR3 here is CASSQGAGRAQKETQYF. The CDR3 coding sequence is TGTGCCAGCAGCCAAGGTGCGGGCCGGGCCCAAAAAGAGACCCAGTACTTC. The chain has TRBV3-1 and TRBJ2-5, with D possibly TRBD2 on 5 matching bases. The V and J ends lost 1 base and 3 bases respectively, with 18 bases between them. This CDR3 has 17 amino acids. Germline V gene data show CDR1 as LGHDT and CDR2 as YNNKEL (reference sequence).

This clonotype was found many times. The chain is built from TRBV19 and TRBJ2-2; a possible D gene is TRBD1 (5 bases). Germline loops: CDR1 LNHDA, CDR2 SQIVND (reference sequence). Trimming took off 10 bases at V and 3 bases at J, with 12 bases between the two ends. The CDR3 sequence is 13 residues long. CDR3 residues: CATLNRYTGELFF. The CDR3 DNA reads TGTGCCACTCTCAACAGGTACACCGGGGAGCTGTTTTTT. Full variable domain (missing parts from reference TRBV19 and TRBJ2-2): DGGITQSPKYLFRKEGQNVTLSCEQNLNHDAMYWYRQDPGQGLRLIYYSQIVNDFQKGDIAEGYSVSREKKESFPLTVTSAQKNPTAFYLCATLNRYTGELFFGEGSRLTVL.

This chain uses TRBV23-1 with TRBJ2-2; perhaps TRBD1 as D (6 bases). TRBV23-1 falls under the ORF class, with uncertain function. The CDR3 has 15 residues. V was pared by 8 bases and J by 5 bases, with 18 bases between. CDR3 bases: TGCGCCAGCGGGAACACAGGGAGTGAAACCGGGGAGCTGTTTTTT. Protein sequence: CASGNTGSETGELFF.